This passage covers 20 T cell receptor beta chains from one sample sequenced in a study of breast tumors, draining lymph nodes, adjacent tissues. TCRdb re-analysed the multiplex PCR reads in MiXCR, keeping a single row per CDR3 protein. The table lists under 85,000 distinct CDR3 sequences, approximately 19% of them singletons, with 2.4% in the top ten. The lymph nodes were axillary draining lymph nodes from breast cancer patients. The sequencing input was axillary lymph node tissue. These receptors originate from a female donor with breast cancer. Some clones in this sample may be carry-over from other donors' samples.

This clonotype was counted many times. The chain uses TRBV6-5 and TRBJ2-7; 7 nucleotides agree with TRBD1. The CDR3 extends over 20 amino acids. CDR1 and CDR2 from the germline V gene are MNHEY and SVGAGI. J was trimmed by 3 bases and V by 5 bases; bases with no gene match: 25. CDR3 amino acids: CASSQTSIPGQRVYSYEQYF. The CDR3 DNA reads as TGTGCCAGCAGTCAGACGTCTATCCCGGGACAGAGGGTGTATAGCTACGAGCAGTACTTC.

This clonotype has ten or more counts. The genes are TRBV7-8 and TRBJ2-7; the match to TRBD1 covers 8 bases. Looked up from germline, CDR1 is SGHVS and CDR2 is FQNEAQ. This CDR3 contains 16 residues. Trimming at V came to 5 bases and at J to 2 bases, leaving 11 bases not matched to a gene. The CDR3 sequence: CASSLLGPGGTYEQYF. The CDR3 nucleotides read TGTGCCAGCAGCCTATTAGGGCCAGGGGGCACCTACGAGCAGTACTTC.

This clonotype has at least ten counts. This chain joins TRBV5-1 and TRBJ2-1, with a tentative D call TRBD2 (6 bases). V lost 6 bases to trimming and J lost 0 bases, with 13 bases between them. This CDR3 is built from 15 residues. The germline V gene encodes CDR1 SGHRS and CDR2 YFSETQ. The CDR3 protein is CASTSGGSSYNEQFF. CDR3 bases: TGCGCCAGCACTTCCGGGGGAAGCTCCTACAATGAGCAGTTCTTC.

This clonotype was recorded many times. The chain is built from TRBV19 and TRBJ1-2; the match to TRBD1 covers 8 bases. The CDR3 consists of 13 residues. V gave up 3 bases and J gave up 6 bases; unmatched junction bases: 3. Per the germline V gene, CDR1 is LNHDA and CDR2 is SQIVND (reference sequence). The CDR3 reads CASSIRQGNGYTF. The CDR3 DNA is TGTGCCAGTAGTATCAGACAGGGGAATGGCTACACCTTC.

In its sample, this clonotype was seen many times. The J gene is TRBJ2-7, the V gene TRBV7-9; a possible D gene is TRBD2 (5 bases). V lost 5 bases and J lost 7, with 15 bases in between. From germline, CDR1 is SEHNR and CDR2 FQNEAQ (reference sequence). There are 13 residues in the CDR3. CDR3 residues: CASSGGIFLEQYF. The CDR3 DNA is TGTGCCAGCAGCGGAGGAATTTTTCTGGAGCAGTACTTC.

Ten or more counts support this clonotype. The V gene is TRBV29-1, the J gene TRBJ2-1, with TRBD2 matching over 12 bases. Germline V gene lookup returns CDR1 SQVTM and CDR2 ANQGSEA. Trimming cost V 5 bases and J 1 base; bases outside gene matches: 12. The CDR3 is made up of 18 amino acids. The CDR3 region is CSVTTSGSARRSYNEQFF. The CDR3 DNA is TGCAGCGTTACGACTAGCGGGAGCGCTCGGAGATCCTACAATGAGCAGTTCTTC.

Only one count was recorded for this clonotype. The chain combines TRBV5-1 with TRBJ2-1; 12 bases map to TRBD2. CDR1 is SGHRS and CDR2 is YFSETQ in the germline V gene. The CDR3 runs 18 residues. The V gene end was trimmed by 0 bases and the J gene end by 7 bases; junction bases not matched to a gene: 11. The CDR3 DNA follows: TGCGCCAGCAGCTTGGGAGGACTAGCGGGAAACTACCGTAATGAGCAGTTCTTC. It yields the protein CASSLGGLAGNYRNEQFF.

The sample holds many counts of this clonotype. The J gene is TRBJ2-1, the V gene TRBV24-1; either TRBD1 or TRBD2 may fit D (6 bases each). The CDR3 spans 15 residues. From germline, CDR1 is KGHDR and CDR2 SFDVKD. V lost 4 bases and J 3 bases, leaving 12 bases between the germline ends. This chain's CDR3 is CATSEGGSFYNEQFF. The CDR3, as DNA: TGTGCCACCAGTGAAGGGGGGAGCTTCTACAATGAGCAGTTCTTC.

Concerning this clonotype: Given the absence of the conserved phenylalanine or tryptophan at the CDR3 end, a read error is likely. The V call is TRBV5-1, the J call TRBJ1-6, with TRBD1 matching over 8 bases. The germline V gene has CDR1 SGHRS and CDR2 YFSETQ. CDR3 length: 14 amino acids. The CDR3 here is CASGLTGENSPLHS. Written as DNA, the CDR3 is TGCGCCAGCGGCTTGACAGGGGAGAATTCACCCCTCCACTCT.

This clonotype was counted at least ten times. This rearrangement joins TRBV6-2 or TRBV6-3 to TRBJ2-3; possible D gene TRBD2, 5 bases. Germline CDR1 and CDR2: MNHEY and SVGEGT. V was shortened by 4 bases and J by 1 base, with 9 bases between the two germline ends. The CDR3 is 14 amino acids. The CDR3 coding sequence is TGTGCCAGCAGTTTAGAGAGGGGCACAGATACGCAGTATTTT. Encoded protein: CASSLERGTDTQYF.

This clonotype was found many times. The V gene is TRBV10-1, the J gene TRBJ1-2, with a tentative D call TRBD1 (6 bases). Germline lookup yields CDR1 WNHNN and CDR2 SYGVQD (reference sequence). The CDR3 spans 13 residues. V was shortened by 6 bases and J by 2 bases, with 10 bases between the two germline ends. In DNA form, the CDR3 reads TGCGCCAGCAGCCCCGGGACAAACTATGGCTACACCTTC. Protein: CASSPGTNYGYTF.

In this sample, this clonotype turned up many times. The chain uses TRBV5-6 and TRBJ1-2, with D hard to call. This CDR3 spans 15 amino acids. CDR1 and CDR2 from the germline V gene are SGHDT and YYEEEE. V lost 0 bases and J 2 bases, leaving 11 bases between the germline ends. This chain's CDR3 is CASSLDQTGNYGYTF. The CDR3 nucleotides read TGTGCCAGCAGCTTGGATCAAACGGGGAACTATGGCTACACCTTC.

This clonotype appeared many times. V is TRBV29-1 and J is TRBJ2-2; the D is unclear. Per germline, CDR1 SQVTM and CDR2 ANQGSEA. Trimming left V 5 bases short and J 4 bases short, with 14 bases between. This CDR3 region has 14 residues. The CDR3 nucleotides read TGCAGCGTTCGACGAGTTCCGGGCACCGGGGAGCTGTTTTTT. It yields the protein CSVRRVPGTGELFF.

The genes are TRBV28 and TRBJ2-7, with 14 positions matching TRBD2. Germline V lookup: CDR1 MDHEN, CDR2 SYDVKM. This CDR3 is built from 14 residues. The V segment lost 10 bases and the J segment 2 bases; nucleotides outside the gene matches: 4. As DNA, the CDR3 is TGTGCCACTAAGGGACTAGCGGGGGCCTACGAGCAGTACTTC. Protein: CATKGLAGAYEQYF. Full variable domain (rest looked up from reference TRBV28 and TRBJ2-7): DVKVTQSSRYLVKRTGEKVFLECVQDMDHENMFWYRQDPGLGLRLIYFSYDVKMKEKGDIPEGYSVSREKKERFSLILESASTNQTSMYLCATKGLAGAYEQYFGPGTRLTVT.

The genes are TRBV6-5 and TRBJ2-2, with TRBD2 matching over 7 bases. CDR3 length: 16 residues. J lost 0 bases, V lost 5 bases, and 6 bases had no gene match. Germline CDR1 and CDR2: MNHEY and SVGAGI. In nucleotides, the CDR3 is TGTGCCAGCAGTGACCTGGGGGGGGCGAACACCGGGGAGCTGTTTTTT. Translation: CASSDLGGANTGELFF.

This clonotype was detected many times. The rearrangement joins TRBV6-1 to TRBJ2-3, with D hard to call. The CDR3 has 13 residues. From germline, CDR1 is MNHNS and CDR2 SASEGT. Deletions cut 5 bases from V and 2 bases from J, with 8 bases between. The CDR3 sequence: CASSFTDTDTQYF. The CDR3 region has the DNA TGTGCCAGCAGTTTTACGGACACAGATACGCAGTATTTT.

This clonotype was seen repeatedly, ten times or more. The rearrangement links TRBV6-1 to TRBJ2-1; 7 bases fit TRBD2. Per the germline V gene, CDR1 is MNHNS and CDR2 is SASEGT. Trimming took 6 bases from V and 1 from J; bases not matched to a gene: 9. The CDR3 covers 16 residues. CDR3 amino acids: CASRSTLAVSYNEQFF. The CDR3 region has the DNA TGTGCCAGCAGATCGACCCTAGCGGTGTCCTACAATGAGCAGTTCTTC.

The chain has TRBV12-3 or TRBV12-4 and TRBJ1-1; possibly TRBD1 for D (6 bases). Trimming took 3 bases from V and 5 from J, leaving 10 bases between them. The CDR3 covers 13 residues. The CDR3 region has the DNA TGTGCCAGCAGTTTGGCGGGGGCAACTGAAGCTTTCTTT. It yields the protein CASSLAGATEAFF.

This clonotype came up many times. The chain joins TRBV6-2 or TRBV6-3 to TRBJ2-2, with a weak D call TRBD2 (5 bases). From germline, CDR1 is MNHEY and CDR2 SVGEGT. Trimming shortened V by 6 bases and J by 0 bases, and 11 bases separated the two germline ends. The CDR3 contains 15 residues. The CDR3 nucleotides are TGTGCCAGCAGCCCTAGCTTATCGAACACCGGGGAGCTGTTTTTT. Encoded protein: CASSPSLSNTGELFF.

This clonotype came up many times. J is TRBJ2-2 and V is TRBV6-5; D is possibly TRBD1 or TRBD2 (5 bases each). Trimming removed 0 bases from V and 6 bases from J, with 8 bases in between. Germline V gene data show CDR1 as MNHEY and CDR2 as SVGAGI. This CDR3 is 14 amino acids long. CDR3 sequence: CASSYSGVAGELFF. In nucleotides, the CDR3 is TGTGCCAGCAGTTACTCGGGGGTAGCCGGGGAGCTGTTTTTT.